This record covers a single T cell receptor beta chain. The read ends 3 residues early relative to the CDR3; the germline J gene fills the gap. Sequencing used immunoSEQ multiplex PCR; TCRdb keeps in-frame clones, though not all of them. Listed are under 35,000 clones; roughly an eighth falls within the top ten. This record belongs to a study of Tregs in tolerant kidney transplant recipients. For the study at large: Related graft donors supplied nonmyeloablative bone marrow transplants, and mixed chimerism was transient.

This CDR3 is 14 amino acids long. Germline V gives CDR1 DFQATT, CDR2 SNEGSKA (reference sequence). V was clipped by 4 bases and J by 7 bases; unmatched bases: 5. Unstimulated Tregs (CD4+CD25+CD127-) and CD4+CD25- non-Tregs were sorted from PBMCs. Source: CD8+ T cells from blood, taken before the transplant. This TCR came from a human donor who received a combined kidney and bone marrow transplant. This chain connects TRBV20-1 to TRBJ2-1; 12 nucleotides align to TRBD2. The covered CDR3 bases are TGCAGTGCTACACTAGCGGGAGGTTTTAATGAG. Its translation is CSATLAGGFNE. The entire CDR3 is CSATLAGGFNEQFF.